Below are 19 T cell receptor beta chains sequenced from a single sample in a study of T cells after posttransplantation cyclophosphamide. The naive gate required viable CD3+CD4+ or CD3+CD8+ cells with CCR7+CD45RA+CD45RO-CD95-CD27+CD28+ phenotype. Produced via immunoSEQ multiplex PCR; TCRdb's table is partial and in-frame only. The sample has tens of thousands of clones; roughly nine tenths are singletons. Sequenced input: naive CD4+ T cells sorted from blood. Receptors originate from a man aged 30-40 years in good health and a related stem cell transplant donor.

The CDR3: CASLATHSSYNEQFF. The CDR3 bases are TGTGCCAGCCTAGCGACTCACAGCTCCTACAATGAGCAGTTCTTC. The V call is TRBV6-1, the J call TRBJ2-1; tentative D call: TRBD2 (6 bases). Germline V gene lookup returns CDR1 MNHNS and CDR2 SASEGT. This CDR3 comprises 15 residues. The V gene lost 8 bases and the J gene lost 0 bases, with 14 bases spanning the gap.

The chain recombines TRBV6-1 with TRBJ1-6; D is ambiguous. Trimming removed 2 bases from V and 6 bases from J, with 11 bases in between. This CDR3 comprises 15 residues. Per germline, CDR1 MNHNS and CDR2 SASEGT. The CDR3 spells CASSELLSVNSPLHF. The CDR3 DNA reads TGTGCCAGCAGTGAACTTCTAAGCGTTAATTCACCCCTCCACTTT.

In DNA, the CDR3 is TGTGCCAGCTCACCACTAGCGGGGGGTCCCAGCTCCTACGAGCAGTACTTC. Its translation is CASSPLAGGPSSYEQYF. The chain carries TRBV18 and TRBJ2-7; 10 bases map to TRBD2. Germline assignment: CDR1 KGHSH and CDR2 LQKENI. After removal of 1 base from V and 0 bases from J, the junction contained 6 bases not matched to a gene. The CDR3 runs to 17 residues.

This clone came up a few times. V usage is TRBV19 and J usage is TRBJ1-3, with D perhaps TRBD1 (5 bases). Germline lookup yields CDR1 LNHDA and CDR2 SQIVND (reference sequence). V dropped 5 bases and J dropped 0 bases, with 8 bases sitting between them. The CDR3 covers 14 residues. The CDR3 DNA follows: TGTGCCAGTAGTCAGGGAAGCTCTGGAAACACCATATATTTT. This gives the protein CASSQGSSGNTIYF.

The chain is built from TRBV18 and TRBJ1-1; 12 bases map to TRBD1. CDR1 and CDR2 from the germline V gene are KGHSH and LQKENI. The CDR3 has 17 residues. Losses at the gene ends were 3 bases for V and 3 bases for J; bases not matched to a gene: 8. CDR3 in amino acids: CASSPWGQGAGDTEAFF. DNA for the CDR3: TGTGCCAGCTCACCCTGGGGACAGGGGGCAGGGGACACTGAAGCTTTCTTT.

This chain connects TRBV6-1 to TRBJ2-5, with 10 positions matching TRBD1. The DNA matches TRBJ2-7 better at its end, which makes the J call doubtful. Germline-derived CDR1 and CDR2 are MNHNS and SASEGT. The CDR3 runs to 14 residues. CDR3 DNA sequence: TGTGCCAGCTTGACAGGGGGCATACCCTACGAGCAGTACTTC. This encodes CASLTGGIPYEQYF.

This clone has more than one count but fewer than ten. V gene TRBV27 combines with J gene TRBJ1-2; D call uncertain. The CDR3 runs to 14 residues. The V end was cut by 2 bases, the J end by 3 bases, with 10 bases between. CDR1 is MNHEY, CDR2 SMNVEV, per germline (reference sequence). The DNA for the CDR3 is TGTGCCAGCAGTTTAGCCGGGGTAGACTATGGCTACACCTTC. This sequence encodes CASSLAGVDYGYTF.

This sequence joins TRBV5-5 and TRBJ1-2, with 8 bases aligning to TRBD1. This CDR3 comprises 13 residues. The ends lost 4 bases at V and 4 bases at J; junction bases unmatched: 3. Germline loops: CDR1 SGHKS, CDR2 YYEKEE (reference sequence). CDR3 amino acids: CASSMGQVYGYTF. Written as DNA, the CDR3 is TGTGCCAGCAGCATGGGACAGGTCTATGGCTACACCTTC.

This clone has more than one count but fewer than ten. The V gene is TRBV7-2, the J gene TRBJ1-5; D unresolved. The CDR3 length is 12 residues. V was shortened by 5 bases and J by 6 bases, with 8 bases between the two germline ends. CDR1 is SGHTA and CDR2 is FQGNSA in the germline V gene. The CDR3 nucleotides are TGTGCCAGCAGCGGCCGTGGTCAGCCCCAGCATTTT. It translates to CASSGRGQPQHF.

The rearrangement uses TRBV4-3 and TRBJ2-7; tentatively, D is TRBD2 (6 bases). Trimming pared 3 bases from V and 3 bases from J, leaving 18 bases between. The CDR3 sequence is 16 residues long. In germline, CDR1 is LGHNA, CDR2 YSLEER. The CDR3 coding sequence is TGCGCCAGCAGCCAGGCGGGACCAACCGATTACTACGAGCAGTACTTC. It encodes CASSQAGPTDYYEQYF.

V is TRBV5-1 and J is TRBJ1-1; 7 bases line up with TRBD1. J was trimmed by 0 bases and V by 7 bases; bases with no gene match: 9. The CDR3 extends over 15 amino acids. Germline assignment: CDR1 SGHRS and CDR2 YFSETQ. The CDR3 sequence is CASARDRSMNTEAFF. CDR3 nucleotides: TGCGCCAGCGCTCGGGACAGATCCATGAACACTGAAGCTTTCTTT.

V gene TRBV9 combines with J gene TRBJ1-3, with TRBD1 matching 7 bases. The CDR3 contains 17 residues. V lost 0 bases, J lost 0 bases, and 6 bases stayed unmatched. Germline V gene sequence: CDR1 SGDLS, CDR2 YYNGEE. Here the CDR3 DNA reads TGTGCCAGCAGCGTAGCCCCCCAGGGGGGCTCTGGAAACACCATATATTTT. This sequence encodes CASSVAPQGGSGNTIYF.

The J gene is TRBJ2-7, the V gene TRBV9, with TRBD2 as a possible D gene (7 bases). The germline V gene has CDR1 SGDLS and CDR2 YYNGEE. V was pared by 5 bases and J by 4 bases, with 22 bases between. CDR3 length equals 16 residues. The CDR3 region has the DNA TGTGCCAGCAGACACGTCCCACGGGGGGCCTGTTACGAGCAGTACTTC. It is translated as CASRHVPRGACYEQYF.

The chain joins TRBV15 to TRBJ2-2; 7 positions agree with TRBD1. CDR1 is LNHNV, CDR2 YYDKDF, per germline (reference sequence). V lost 1 base to trimming and J lost 6 bases; unmatched junction nucleotides: 8. The CDR3 sequence is 16 residues long. CDR3 DNA: TGTGCCACCAGCAGAGCTCCGACAGGGAAAGCCGGGGAGCTGTTTTTT. It yields the protein CATSRAPTGKAGELFF.

The chain has TRBV6-1 and TRBJ1-2; 7 positions agree with TRBD1. V lost 3 bases, J lost 3 bases, and 4 bases stayed unmatched. Germline V gives CDR1 MNHNS, CDR2 SASEGT. CDR3 length: 14 residues. DNA of the CDR3: TGTGCCAGCAGTGATCACAGGGGAGACTATGGCTACACCTTC. Protein product: CASSDHRGDYGYTF.

V is TRBV19 and J is TRBJ1-1, with 7 bases fitting TRBD1. CDR3 size: 17 residues. The germline gives CDR1 LNHDA, CDR2 SQIVND (reference sequence). Trimming removed 3 bases from V and 2 bases from J; junction bases left unmatched: 12. Written as DNA, the CDR3 is TGTGCCAGTAGTATGAGACAGGGAAGTGGGTTTAACACTGAAGCTTTCTTT. Protein sequence: CASSMRQGSGFNTEAFF.

The chain combines TRBV7-2 with TRBJ2-3; 13 nucleotides line up with TRBD2. V trimming: 5 bases; J trimming: 5 bases; junction bases outside the gene matches: 13. The CDR3 loop spans 18 amino acids. Germline values: CDR1 SGHTA, CDR2 FQGNSA. Written as DNA, the CDR3 is TGTGCCAGCAGCCCCATATTACGGACTAGCGGGGGTGGAGATACGCAGTATTTT. It is translated as CASSPILRTSGGGDTQYF.

The genes are TRBV7-9 and TRBJ2-7; 7 bases agree with TRBD1. J was trimmed by 0 bases and V by 5 bases; bases with no gene match: 4. The CDR3 runs to 14 residues. Per the germline V gene, CDR1 is SEHNR and CDR2 is FQNEAQ (reference sequence). The CDR3 bases are TGTGCCAGCAGCCAGGGGGTTTACTCCTACGAGCAGTACTTC. It yields the protein CASSQGVYSYEQYF.

The chain combines TRBV21-1 with TRBJ1-4; the tabulated D call, TRBD1, remains unverified against the DNA. TRBV21-1 is a listed pseudogene. This CDR3 comprises 15 residues. The CDR3 region is CASSNRLGGDEKLFF. In nucleotides, the CDR3 is TGTGCCAGCAGCAACCGGTTAGGGGGCGATGAAAAACTGTTTTTT.